The sequence of this TCR beta chain was determined in a study of shared clonotypes between healthy human individuals. The naive CD8 subset, CD45RO-negative cells positively selected for CCR7, excluded terminally differentiated effector memory CD45RA+ cells. Of note for this clone: In the same sample, other DNA sequences code for this CDR3.

The data were produced by immunoSEQ multiplex PCR, yet TCRdb's version contains in-frame clones alone and is incomplete. The profile shows hundreds of thousands of clones, approximately 96% of them singletons. Germline CDR1 SGDLS, CDR2 YYNGEE. The CDR3 has 14 residues. Deletions cut 0 bases from V and 5 bases from J, with 11 bases between. The rearrangement joins TRBV9 to TRBJ1-1; TRBD1 is a possible D gene (6 bases). The sample comprised naive CD8+ T cells sorted from blood. The sequence derives from a woman aged 25 to 39 in good health. The CDR3 sequence is CASSVGGGDTEAFF. Here the CDR3 DNA reads TGTGCCAGCAGCGTAGGAGGGGGGGATACTGAAGCTTTCTTT.